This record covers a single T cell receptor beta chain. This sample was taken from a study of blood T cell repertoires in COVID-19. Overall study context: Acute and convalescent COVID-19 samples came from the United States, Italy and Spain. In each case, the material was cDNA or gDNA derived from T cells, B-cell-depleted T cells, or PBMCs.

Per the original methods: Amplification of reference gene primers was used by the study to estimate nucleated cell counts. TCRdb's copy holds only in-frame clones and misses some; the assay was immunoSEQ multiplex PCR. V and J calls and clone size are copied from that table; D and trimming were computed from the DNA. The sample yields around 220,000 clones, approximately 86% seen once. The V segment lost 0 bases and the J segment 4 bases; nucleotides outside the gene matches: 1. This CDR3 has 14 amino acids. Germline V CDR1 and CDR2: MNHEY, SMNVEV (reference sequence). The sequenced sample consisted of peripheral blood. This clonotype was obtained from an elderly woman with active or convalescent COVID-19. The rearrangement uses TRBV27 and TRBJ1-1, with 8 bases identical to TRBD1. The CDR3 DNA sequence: TGTGCCAGCAGTTTATCCACAGGGGGCACTGAAGCTTTCTTT. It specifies CASSLSTGGTEAFF.